The source of this T cell receptor beta chain is a study of spatial heterogeneity in lung cancer. Overall study results and limits: Among tumor T cells, estimated coverage was approximately 7% for alpha chains and 13% to 15% for beta chains. One measure, the expanded intratumoral alpha and beta TCR count, tracked tumor mutation counts.

Specified time point: sample taken at primary tumor resection. Unsorted tumor, nontumor lung tissue or cryopreserved PBMC supplied the whole RNA. TCRdb recomputed calls from the 5' RACE reads with MiXCR, one row per CDR3 protein. The table lists fewer than 15,000 distinct CDR3 sequences, about 5% of them singletons. This clonotype came up many times. Its antigen remains unidentified. The sample here was lung tumor tissue, taken at surgery. The clonotype comes from a female donor with early-stage non-small cell lung cancer.

The CDR3 protein is CASKLAGNNEQFF. The CDR3 DNA sequence: TGCGCCAGCAAACTAGCGGGGAACAATGAGCAGTTCTTC. This chain connects TRBV5-1 to TRBJ2-1, with TRBD2 matching over 10 bases. Germline V lookup: CDR1 SGHRS, CDR2 YFSETQ. With 6 bases clipped from V and 5 bases from J, the junction kept 2 bases outside the gene matches. The CDR3 covers 13 residues.